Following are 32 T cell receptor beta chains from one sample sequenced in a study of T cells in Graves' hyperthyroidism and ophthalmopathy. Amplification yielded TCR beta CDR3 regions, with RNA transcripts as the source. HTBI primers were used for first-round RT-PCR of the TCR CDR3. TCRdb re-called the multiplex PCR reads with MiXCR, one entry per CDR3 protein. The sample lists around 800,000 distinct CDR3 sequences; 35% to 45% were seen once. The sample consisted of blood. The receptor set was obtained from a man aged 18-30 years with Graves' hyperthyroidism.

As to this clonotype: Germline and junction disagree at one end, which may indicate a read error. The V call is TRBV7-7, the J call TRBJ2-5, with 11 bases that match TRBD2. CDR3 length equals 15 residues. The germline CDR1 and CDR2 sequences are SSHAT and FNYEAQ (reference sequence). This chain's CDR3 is CASSQGTSGGETQYF. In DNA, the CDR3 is TGTGCTAGCAGCCAGGGTACTAGCGGGGGAGAGACCCAGTACTTC.

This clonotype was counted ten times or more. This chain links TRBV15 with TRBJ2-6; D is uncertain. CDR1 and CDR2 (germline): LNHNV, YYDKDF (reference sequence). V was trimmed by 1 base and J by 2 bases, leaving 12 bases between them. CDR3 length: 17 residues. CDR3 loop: CATSRGWSGAGANVLTF. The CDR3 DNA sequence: TGTGCCACCAGCAGAGGGTGGTCGGGCGCTGGGGCCAACGTCCTGACTTTC.

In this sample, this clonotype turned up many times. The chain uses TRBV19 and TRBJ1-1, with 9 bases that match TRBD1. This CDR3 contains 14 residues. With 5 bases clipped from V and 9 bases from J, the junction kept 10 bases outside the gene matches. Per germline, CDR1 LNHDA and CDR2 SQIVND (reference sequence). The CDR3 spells CASSPQTGGVQAFF. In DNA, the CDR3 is TGTGCCAGTAGTCCACAGACAGGGGGAGTTCAAGCTTTCTTT. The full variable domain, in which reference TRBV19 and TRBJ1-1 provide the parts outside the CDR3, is DGGITQSPKYLFRKEGQNVTLSCEQNLNHDAMYWYRQDPGQGLRLIYYSQIVNDFQKGDIAEGYSVSREKKESFPLTVTSAQKNPTAFYLCASSPQTGGVQAFFGQGTRLTVV.

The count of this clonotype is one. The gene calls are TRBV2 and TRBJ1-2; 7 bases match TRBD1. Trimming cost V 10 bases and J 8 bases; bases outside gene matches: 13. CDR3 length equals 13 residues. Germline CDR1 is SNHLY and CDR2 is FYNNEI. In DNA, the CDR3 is TGTGCCACCCTAGTCGAGGGGGCGCAGGGCTACACCTTC. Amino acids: CATLVEGAQGYTF.

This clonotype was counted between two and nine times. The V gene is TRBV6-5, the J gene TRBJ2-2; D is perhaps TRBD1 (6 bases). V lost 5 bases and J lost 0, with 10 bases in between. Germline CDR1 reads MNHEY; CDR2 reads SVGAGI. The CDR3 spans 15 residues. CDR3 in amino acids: CASSQRDTNTGELFF. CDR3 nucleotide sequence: TGTGCCAGCAGTCAACGGGACACGAACACCGGGGAGCTGTTTTTT.

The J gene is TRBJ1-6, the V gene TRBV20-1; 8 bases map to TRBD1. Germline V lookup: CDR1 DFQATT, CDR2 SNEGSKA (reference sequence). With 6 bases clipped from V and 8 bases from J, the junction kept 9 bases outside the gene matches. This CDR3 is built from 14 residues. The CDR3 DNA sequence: TGCAGTGCGGCCGAGACAGGGGAGCATTCACCCCTCCACTTT. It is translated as CSAAETGEHSPLHF.

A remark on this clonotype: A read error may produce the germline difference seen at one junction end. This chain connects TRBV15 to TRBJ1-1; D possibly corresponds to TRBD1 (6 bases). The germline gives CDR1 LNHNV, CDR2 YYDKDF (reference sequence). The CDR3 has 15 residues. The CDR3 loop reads CASSLGTPSNTEAFF. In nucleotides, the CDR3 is TGTGCCAGCAGCTTGGGGACACCTTCGAACACTGAAGCTTTCTTT.

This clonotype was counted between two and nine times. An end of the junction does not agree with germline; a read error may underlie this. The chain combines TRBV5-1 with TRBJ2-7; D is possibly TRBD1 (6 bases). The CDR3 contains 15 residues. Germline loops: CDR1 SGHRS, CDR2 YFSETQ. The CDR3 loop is CASSPTITGIYEQYF. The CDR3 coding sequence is TGTGCCAGCAGCCCAACAATCACAGGGATCTACGAGCAGTACTTC.

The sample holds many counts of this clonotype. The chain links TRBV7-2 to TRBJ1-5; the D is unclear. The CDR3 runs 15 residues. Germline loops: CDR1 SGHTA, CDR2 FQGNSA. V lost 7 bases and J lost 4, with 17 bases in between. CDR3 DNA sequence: TGTGCCAGCAACGCGAAGGGAGTTCTGAATCAGCCCCAGCATTTT. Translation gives CASNAKGVLNQPQHF.

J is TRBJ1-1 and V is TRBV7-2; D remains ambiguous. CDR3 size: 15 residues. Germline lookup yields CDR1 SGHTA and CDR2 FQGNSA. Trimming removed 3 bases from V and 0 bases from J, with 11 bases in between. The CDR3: CASSLDPVMNTEAFF. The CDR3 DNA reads TGTGCCAGCAGCTTGGATCCGGTAATGAACACTGAAGCTTTCTTT.

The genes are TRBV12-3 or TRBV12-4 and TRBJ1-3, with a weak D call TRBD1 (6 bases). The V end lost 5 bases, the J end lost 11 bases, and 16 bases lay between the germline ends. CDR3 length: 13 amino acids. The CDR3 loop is CASSEVGGAAIYF. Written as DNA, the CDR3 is TGTGCCAGCAGTGAAGTGGGGGGCGCAGCCATATATTTT.

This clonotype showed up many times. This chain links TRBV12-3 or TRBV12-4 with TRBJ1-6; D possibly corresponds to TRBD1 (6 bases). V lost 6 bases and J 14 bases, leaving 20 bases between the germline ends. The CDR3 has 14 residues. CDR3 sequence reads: CASRRSGAMESLHF. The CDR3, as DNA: TGTGCCAGCAGAAGATCGGGGGCAATGGAGTCCCTCCACTTT.

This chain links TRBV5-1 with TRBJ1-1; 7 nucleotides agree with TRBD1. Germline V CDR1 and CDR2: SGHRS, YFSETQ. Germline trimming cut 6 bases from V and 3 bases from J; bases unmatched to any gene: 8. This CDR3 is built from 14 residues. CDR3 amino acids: CASTITGEDTEAFF. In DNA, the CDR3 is TGCGCCAGCACCATAACAGGGGAGGACACTGAAGCTTTCTTT. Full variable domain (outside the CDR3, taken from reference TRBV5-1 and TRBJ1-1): KAGVTQTPRYLIKTRGQQVTLSCSPISGHRSVSWYQQTPGQGLQFLFEYFSETQRNKGNFPGRFSGRQFSNSRSEMNVSTLELGDSALYLCASTITGEDTEAFFGQGTRLTVV.

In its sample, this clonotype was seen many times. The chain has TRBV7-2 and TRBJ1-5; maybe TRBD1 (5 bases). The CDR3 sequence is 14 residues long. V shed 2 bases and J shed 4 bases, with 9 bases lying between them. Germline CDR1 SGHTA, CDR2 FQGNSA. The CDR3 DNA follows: TGTGCCAGCAGCTTACAGGGTCGGAATCAGCCCCAGCATTTT. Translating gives CASSLQGRNQPQHF.

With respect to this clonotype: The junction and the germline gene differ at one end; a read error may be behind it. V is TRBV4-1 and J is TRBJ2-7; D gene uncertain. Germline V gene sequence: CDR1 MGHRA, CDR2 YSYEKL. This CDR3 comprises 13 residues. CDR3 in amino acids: CASGQGVGYEQYF. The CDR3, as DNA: TGCGCCAGCGGCCAAGGTGTTGGGTACGAGCAGTACTTC.

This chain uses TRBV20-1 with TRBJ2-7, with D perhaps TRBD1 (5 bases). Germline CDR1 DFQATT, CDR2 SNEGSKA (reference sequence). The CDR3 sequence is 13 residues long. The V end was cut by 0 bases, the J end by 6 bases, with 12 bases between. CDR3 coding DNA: TGCAGTGCTAGAGACAGGGTGGGGATCGAGCAGTACTTC. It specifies CSARDRVGIEQYF.

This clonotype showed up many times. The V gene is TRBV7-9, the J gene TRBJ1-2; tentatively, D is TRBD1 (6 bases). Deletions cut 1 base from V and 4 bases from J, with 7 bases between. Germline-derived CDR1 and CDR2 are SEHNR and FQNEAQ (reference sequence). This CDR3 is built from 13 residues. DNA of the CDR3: TGTGCCAGCAGCTTAGGGGACACCTATGGCTACACCTTC. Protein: CASSLGDTYGYTF.

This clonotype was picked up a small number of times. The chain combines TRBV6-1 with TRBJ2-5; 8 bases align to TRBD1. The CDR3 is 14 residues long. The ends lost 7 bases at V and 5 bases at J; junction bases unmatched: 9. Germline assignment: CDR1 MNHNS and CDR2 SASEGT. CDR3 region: CASNPGTGGETQYF. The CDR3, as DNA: TGTGCCAGCAACCCAGGGACAGGAGGGGAGACCCAGTACTTC.

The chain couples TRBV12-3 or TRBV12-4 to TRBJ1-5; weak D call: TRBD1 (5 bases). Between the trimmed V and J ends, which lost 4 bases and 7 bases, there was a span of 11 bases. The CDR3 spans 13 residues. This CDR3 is CASSSGGVQPQHF. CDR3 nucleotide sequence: TGTGCCAGCAGTTCCGGGGGGGTCCAGCCCCAGCATTTT.

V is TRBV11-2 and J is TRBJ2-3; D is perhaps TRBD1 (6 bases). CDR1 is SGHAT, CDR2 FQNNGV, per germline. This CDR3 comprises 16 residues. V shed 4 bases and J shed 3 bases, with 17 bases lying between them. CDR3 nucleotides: TGTGCCAGCAGCTCACAGGGTGGCCTTAGAACAGATACGCAGTATTTT. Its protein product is CASSSQGGLRTDTQYF.

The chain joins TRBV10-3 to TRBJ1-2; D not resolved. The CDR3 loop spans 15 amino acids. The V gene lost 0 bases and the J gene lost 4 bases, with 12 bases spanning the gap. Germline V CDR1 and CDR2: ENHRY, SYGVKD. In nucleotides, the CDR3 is TGTGCCATCAGTGAGTCAAATAGTTACACCTATGGCTACACCTTC. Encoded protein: CAISESNSYTYGYTF.

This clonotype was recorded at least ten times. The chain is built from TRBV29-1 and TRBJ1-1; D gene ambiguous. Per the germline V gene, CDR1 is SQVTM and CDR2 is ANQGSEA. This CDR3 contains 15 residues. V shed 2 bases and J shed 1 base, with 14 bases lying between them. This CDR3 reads CSVELVRAGNTEAFF. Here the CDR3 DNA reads TGCAGCGTTGAACTAGTAAGAGCGGGGAACACTGAAGCTTTCTTT. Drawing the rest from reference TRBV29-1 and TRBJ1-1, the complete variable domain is SAVISQKPSRDICQRGTSLTIQCQVDSQVTMMFWYRQQPGQSLTLIATANQGSEATYESGFVIDKFPISRPNLTFSTLTVSNMSPEDSSIYLCSVELVRAGNTEAFFGQGTRLTVV.

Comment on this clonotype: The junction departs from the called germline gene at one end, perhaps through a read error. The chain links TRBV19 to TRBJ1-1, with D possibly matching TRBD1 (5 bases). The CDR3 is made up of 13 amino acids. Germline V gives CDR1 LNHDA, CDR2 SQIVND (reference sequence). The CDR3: CPSSPRGPDEAFF. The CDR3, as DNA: TGTCCCAGTAGTCCCCGGGGACCGGATGAAGCTTTCTTT.

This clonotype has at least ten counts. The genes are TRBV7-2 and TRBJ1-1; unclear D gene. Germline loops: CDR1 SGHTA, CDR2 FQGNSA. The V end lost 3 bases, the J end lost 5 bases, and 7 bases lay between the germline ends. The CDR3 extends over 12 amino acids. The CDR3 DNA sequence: TGTGCCAGCAGCTTGAGGACGACTGAAGCTTTCTTT. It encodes CASSLRTTEAFF.

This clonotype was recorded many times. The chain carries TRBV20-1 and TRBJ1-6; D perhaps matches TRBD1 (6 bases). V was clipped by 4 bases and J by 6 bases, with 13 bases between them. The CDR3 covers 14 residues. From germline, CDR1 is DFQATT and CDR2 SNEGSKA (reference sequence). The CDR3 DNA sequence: TGCAGTGCTACCGGGGAAGGGGGTAATTCACCCCTCCACTTT. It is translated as CSATGEGGNSPLHF.

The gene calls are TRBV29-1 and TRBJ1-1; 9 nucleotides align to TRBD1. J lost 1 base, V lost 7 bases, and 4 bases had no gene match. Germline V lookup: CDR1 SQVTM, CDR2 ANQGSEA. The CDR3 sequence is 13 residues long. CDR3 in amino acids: CSAGDRANTEAFF. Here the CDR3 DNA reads TGCAGCGCAGGGGACAGGGCGAACACTGAAGCTTTCTTT.

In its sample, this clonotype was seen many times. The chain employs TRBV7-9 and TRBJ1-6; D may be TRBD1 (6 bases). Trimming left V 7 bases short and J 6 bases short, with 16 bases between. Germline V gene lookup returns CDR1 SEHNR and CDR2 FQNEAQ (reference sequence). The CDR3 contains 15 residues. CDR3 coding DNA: TGTGCCAGCACCGTTGGACAGTCTCTTAATTCACCCCTCCACTTT. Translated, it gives CASTVGQSLNSPLHF.

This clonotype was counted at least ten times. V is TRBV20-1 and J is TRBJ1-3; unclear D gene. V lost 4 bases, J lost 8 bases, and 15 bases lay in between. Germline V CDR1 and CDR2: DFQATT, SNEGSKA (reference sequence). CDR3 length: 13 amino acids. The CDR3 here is CSAIRVEEDTIYF. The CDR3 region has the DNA TGCAGTGCTATTAGGGTGGAAGAAGACACCATATATTTT.

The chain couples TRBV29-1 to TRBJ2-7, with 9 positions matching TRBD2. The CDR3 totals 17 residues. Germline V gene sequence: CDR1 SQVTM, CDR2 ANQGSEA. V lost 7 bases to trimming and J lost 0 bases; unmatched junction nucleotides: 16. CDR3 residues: CSGLLFSGGLSSYEQYF. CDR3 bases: TGCAGCGGATTGTTATTTAGCGGGGGCCTCAGCTCCTACGAGCAGTACTTC.

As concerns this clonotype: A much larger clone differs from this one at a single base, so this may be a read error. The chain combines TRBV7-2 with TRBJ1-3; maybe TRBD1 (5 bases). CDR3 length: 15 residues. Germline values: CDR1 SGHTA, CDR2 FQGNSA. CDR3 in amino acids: CAGSQSGTSGNTIYF. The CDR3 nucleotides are TGTGCCGGCAGCCAATCCGGGACTTCTGGAAACACCATATATTTT.

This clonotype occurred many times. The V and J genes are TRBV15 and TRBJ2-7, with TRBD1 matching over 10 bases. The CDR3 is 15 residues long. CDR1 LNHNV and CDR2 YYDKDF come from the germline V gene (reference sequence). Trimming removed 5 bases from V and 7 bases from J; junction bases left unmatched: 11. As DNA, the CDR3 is TGTGCCACCAGCTTTATGGGACAGGGGTTCCGGGAGCAGTACTTC. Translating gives CATSFMGQGFREQYF.

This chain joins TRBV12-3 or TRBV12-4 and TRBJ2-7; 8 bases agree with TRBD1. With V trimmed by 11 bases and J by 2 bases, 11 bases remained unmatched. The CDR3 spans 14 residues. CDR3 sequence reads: CAPHGRQGTYEQYF. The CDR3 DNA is TGTGCCCCGCATGGGAGACAGGGGACCTACGAGCAGTACTTC.